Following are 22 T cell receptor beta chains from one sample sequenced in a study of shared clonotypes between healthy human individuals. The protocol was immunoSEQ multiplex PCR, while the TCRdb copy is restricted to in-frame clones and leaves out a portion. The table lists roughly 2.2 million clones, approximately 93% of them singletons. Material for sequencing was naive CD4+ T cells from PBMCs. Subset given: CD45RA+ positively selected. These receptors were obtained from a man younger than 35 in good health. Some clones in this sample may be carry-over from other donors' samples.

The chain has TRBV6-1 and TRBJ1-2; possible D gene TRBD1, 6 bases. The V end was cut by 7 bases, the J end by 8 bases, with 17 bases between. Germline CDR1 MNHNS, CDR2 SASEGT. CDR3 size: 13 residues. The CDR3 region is CASTLGQSRGYTF. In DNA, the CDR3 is TGTGCCAGCACCCTAGGACAGTCGCGGGGCTACACCTTC.

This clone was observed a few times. In DNA form, the CDR3 reads TGCGCCAGCAGCGGACAGGCGGGACAGCTGAACACTGAAGCTTTCTTT. This translates into CASSGQAGQLNTEAFF. The chain employs TRBV5-1 and TRBJ1-1, with 7 nucleotides matching TRBD1. The CDR3 totals 16 residues. The ends lost 4 bases at V and 0 bases at J; junction bases unmatched: 9. CDR1 and CDR2 from the germline V gene are SGHRS and YFSETQ.

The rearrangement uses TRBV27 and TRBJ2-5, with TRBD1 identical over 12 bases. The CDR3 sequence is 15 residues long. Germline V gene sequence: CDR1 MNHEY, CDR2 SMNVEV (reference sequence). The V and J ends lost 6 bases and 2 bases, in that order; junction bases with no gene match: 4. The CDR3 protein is CASSGTGGLQETQYF. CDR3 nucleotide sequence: TGTGCCAGCAGCGGGACAGGGGGCTTGCAAGAGACCCAGTACTTC.

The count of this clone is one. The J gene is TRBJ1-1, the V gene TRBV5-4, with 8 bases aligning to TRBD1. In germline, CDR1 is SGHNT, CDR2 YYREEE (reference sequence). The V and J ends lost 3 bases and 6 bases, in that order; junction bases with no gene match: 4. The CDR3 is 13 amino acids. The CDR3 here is CASSSDRVAEAFF. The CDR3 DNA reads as TGTGCCAGCAGCTCGGACAGGGTCGCTGAAGCTTTCTTT.

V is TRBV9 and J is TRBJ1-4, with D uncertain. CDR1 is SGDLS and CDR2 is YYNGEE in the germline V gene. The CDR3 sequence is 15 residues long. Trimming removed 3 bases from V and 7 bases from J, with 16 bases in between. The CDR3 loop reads CASSAPRRRVEKLFF. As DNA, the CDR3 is TGTGCCAGCAGCGCACCCCGGCGGCGAGTTGAAAAACTGTTTTTT. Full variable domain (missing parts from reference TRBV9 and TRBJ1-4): DSGVTQTPKHLITATGQRVTLRCSPRSGDLSVYWYQQSLDQGLQFLIQYYNGEERAKGNILERFSAQQFPDLHSELNLSSLELGDSALYFCASSAPRRRVEKLFFGSGTQLSVL.

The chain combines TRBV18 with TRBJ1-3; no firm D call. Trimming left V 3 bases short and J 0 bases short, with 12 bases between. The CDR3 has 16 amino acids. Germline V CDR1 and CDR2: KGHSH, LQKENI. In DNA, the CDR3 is TGTGCCAGCTCACCCCGGTCCAGCCTCTCTGGAAACACCATATATTTT. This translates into CASSPRSSLSGNTIYF.

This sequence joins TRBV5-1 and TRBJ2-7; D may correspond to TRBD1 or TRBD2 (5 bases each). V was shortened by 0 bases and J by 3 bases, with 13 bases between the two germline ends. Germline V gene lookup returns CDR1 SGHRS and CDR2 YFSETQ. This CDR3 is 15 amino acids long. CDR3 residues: CASSLGDPPNYEQYF. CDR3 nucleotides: TGCGCCAGCAGCTTGGGGGACCCACCCAACTACGAGCAGTACTTC.

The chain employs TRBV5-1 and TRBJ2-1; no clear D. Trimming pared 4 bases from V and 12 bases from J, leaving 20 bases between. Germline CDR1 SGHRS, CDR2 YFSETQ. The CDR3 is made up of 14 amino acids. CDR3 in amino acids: CASSPGQSPWGQFF. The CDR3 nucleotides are TGCGCCAGCAGCCCTGGGCAGTCCCCCTGGGGGCAGTTCTTC.

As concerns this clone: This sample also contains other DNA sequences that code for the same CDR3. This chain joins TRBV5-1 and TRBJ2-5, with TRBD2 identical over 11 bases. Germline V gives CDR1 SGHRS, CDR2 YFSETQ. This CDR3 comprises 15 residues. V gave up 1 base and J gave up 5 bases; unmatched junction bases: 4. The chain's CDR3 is CASSLFLAGGETQYF. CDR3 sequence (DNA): TGCGCCAGCAGCTTGTTCCTAGCGGGAGGTGAGACCCAGTACTTC.

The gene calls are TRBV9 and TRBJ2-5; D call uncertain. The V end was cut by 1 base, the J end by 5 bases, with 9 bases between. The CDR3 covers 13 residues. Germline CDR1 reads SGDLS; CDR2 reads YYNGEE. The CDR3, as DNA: TGTGCCAGCAGCGTATCGGATCAGGAGACCCAGTACTTC. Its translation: CASSVSDQETQYF. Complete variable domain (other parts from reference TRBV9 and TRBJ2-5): DSGVTQTPKHLITATGQRVTLRCSPRSGDLSVYWYQQSLDQGLQFLIQYYNGEERAKGNILERFSAQQFPDLHSELNLSSLELGDSALYFCASSVSDQETQYFGPGTRLLVL.

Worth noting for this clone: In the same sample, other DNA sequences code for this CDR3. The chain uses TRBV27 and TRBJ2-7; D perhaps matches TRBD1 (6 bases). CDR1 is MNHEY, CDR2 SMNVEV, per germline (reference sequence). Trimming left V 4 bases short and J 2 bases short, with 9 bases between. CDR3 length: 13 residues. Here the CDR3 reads CASSSQGPYEQYF. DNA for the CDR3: TGTGCCAGCAGTTCACAGGGCCCCTACGAGCAGTACTTC.

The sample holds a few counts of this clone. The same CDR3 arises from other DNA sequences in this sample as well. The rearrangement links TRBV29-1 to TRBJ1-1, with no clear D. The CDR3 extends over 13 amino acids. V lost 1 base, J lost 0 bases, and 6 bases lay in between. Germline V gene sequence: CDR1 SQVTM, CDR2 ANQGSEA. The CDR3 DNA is TGCAGCGTTGAAGGCAGGTTGAACACTGAAGCTTTCTTT. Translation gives CSVEGRLNTEAFF. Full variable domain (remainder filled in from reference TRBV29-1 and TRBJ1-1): SAVISQKPSRDICQRGTSLTIQCQVDSQVTMMFWYRQQPGQSLTLIATANQGSEATYESGFVIDKFPISRPNLTFSTLTVSNMSPEDSSIYLCSVEGRLNTEAFFGQGTRLTVV.

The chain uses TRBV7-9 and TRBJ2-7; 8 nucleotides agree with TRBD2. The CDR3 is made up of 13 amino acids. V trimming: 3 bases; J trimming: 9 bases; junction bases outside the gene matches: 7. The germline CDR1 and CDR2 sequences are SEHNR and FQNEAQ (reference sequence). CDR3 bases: TGTGCCAGCAGCTTTGAACACGGGGGGGCGCAGTACTTC. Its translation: CASSFEHGGAQYF. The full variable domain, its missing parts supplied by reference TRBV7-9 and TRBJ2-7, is DTGVSQNPRHKITKRGQNVTFRCDPISEHNRLYWYRQTLGQGPEFLTYFQNEAQLEKSRLLSDRFSAERPKGSFSTLEIQRTEQGDSAMYLCASSFEHGGAQYFGPGTRLTVT.

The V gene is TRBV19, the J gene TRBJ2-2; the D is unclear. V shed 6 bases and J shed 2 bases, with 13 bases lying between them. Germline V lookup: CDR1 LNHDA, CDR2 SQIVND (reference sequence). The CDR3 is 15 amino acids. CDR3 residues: CASRLRVLNTGELFF. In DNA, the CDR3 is TGTGCCAGTAGACTCCGGGTCCTCAACACCGGGGAGCTGTTTTTT.

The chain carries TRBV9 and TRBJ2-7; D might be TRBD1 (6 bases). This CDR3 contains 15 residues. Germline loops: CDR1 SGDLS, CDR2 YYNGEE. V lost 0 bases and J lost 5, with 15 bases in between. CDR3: CASSVEGTPTNEQYF. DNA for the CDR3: TGTGCCAGCAGCGTAGAAGGGACACCAACTAACGAGCAGTACTTC.

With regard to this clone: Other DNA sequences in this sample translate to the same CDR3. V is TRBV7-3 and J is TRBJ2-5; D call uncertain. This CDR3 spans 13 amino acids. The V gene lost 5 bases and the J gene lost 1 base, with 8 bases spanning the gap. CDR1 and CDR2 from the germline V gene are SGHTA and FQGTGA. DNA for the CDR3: TGTGCCAGCAGCCCCAGGACCCAAGAGACCCAGTACTTC. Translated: CASSPRTQETQYF.

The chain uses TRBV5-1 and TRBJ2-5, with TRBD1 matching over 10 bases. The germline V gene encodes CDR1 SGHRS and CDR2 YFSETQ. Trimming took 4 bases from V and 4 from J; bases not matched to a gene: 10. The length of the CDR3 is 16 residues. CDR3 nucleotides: TGCGCCAGCAGCCCTGTGACAGGGGGCGGAGGAGAGACCCAGTACTTC. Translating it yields CASSPVTGGGGETQYF.

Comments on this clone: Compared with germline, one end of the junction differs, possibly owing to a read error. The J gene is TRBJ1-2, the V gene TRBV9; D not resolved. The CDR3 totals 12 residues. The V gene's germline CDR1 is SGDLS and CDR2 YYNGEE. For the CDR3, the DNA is TGTGCCACCAGCGGTCCTAACTATGGCTACACCTTC. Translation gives CATSGPNYGYTF.

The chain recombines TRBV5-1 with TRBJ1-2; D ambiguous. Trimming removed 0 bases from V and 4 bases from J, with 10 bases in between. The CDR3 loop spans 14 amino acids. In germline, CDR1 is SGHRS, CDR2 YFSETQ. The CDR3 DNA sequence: TGCGCCAGCAGCTTGGAGTCGGCCGGCTATGGCTACACCTTC. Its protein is CASSLESAGYGYTF.

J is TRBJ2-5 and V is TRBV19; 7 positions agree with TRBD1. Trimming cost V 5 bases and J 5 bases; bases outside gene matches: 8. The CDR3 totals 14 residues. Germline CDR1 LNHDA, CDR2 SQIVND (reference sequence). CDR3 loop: CASSPRTGGETQYF. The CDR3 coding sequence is TGTGCCAGTAGTCCGAGGACAGGTGGGGAGACCCAGTACTTC. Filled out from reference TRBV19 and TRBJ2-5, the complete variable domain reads DGGITQSPKYLFRKEGQNVTLSCEQNLNHDAMYWYRQDPGQGLRLIYYSQIVNDFQKGDIAEGYSVSREKKESFPLTVTSAQKNPTAFYLCASSPRTGGETQYFGPGTRLLVL.

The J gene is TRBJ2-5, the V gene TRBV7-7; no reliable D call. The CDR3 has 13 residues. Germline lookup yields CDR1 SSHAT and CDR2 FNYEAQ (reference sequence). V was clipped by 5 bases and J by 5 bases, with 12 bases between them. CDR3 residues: CASSQTTMETQYF. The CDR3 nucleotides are TGTGCCAGCAGCCAAACGACCATGGAGACCCAGTACTTC.

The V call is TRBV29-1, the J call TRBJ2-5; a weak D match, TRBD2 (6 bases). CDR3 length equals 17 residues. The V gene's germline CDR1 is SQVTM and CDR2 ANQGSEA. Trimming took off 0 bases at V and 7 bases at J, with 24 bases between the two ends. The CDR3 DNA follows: TGCAGCGTTGAAGAGACCCTACAGGAGGGTCTTTTGGGGACCCAGTACTTC. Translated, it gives CSVEETLQEGLLGTQYF.